Listed below are T cell receptor beta chains from one sample, sequenced in a study of T-cell memory formation after mild COVID-19. TCRdb recomputed calls from the 5' RACE reads with MiXCR, one row per CDR3 protein. This table has just over 400,000 distinct CDR3 sequences, around a quarter appearing once. Sequences were obtained from PBMCs or a T cell subset sorted from them (not recorded which). These receptors were taken from an adult woman who had mild COVID-19 (a few samples of this study predate the infection). Cell type and time point are not known. Each CDR3 is given without its conserved first and last residue. Fields, in order: clone size, V gene, CDR3 protein. Size tells how often a clone was seen (once, few, many) or the class of an expanded clone, and some rows leave it out.

clone size: few; V gene: TRBV7-3; CDR3 protein: ASSLGSRAPNEQF
clone size: NA; V gene: TRBV18; CDR3 protein: ASSADRAQPQH
clone size: NA; V gene: TRBV20-1; CDR3 protein: SAEPGSQADTQY
clone size: many; V gene: TRBV7-3; CDR3 protein: ASSSGLAGVETQY
clone size: NA; V gene: TRBV7-6; CDR3 protein: ASSLSITGSTSTNEKLF
clone size: NA; V gene: TRBV5-1; CDR3 protein: ASSSGRALDNEQF
clone size: few; V gene: TRBV7-2; CDR3 protein: ASSLALKRYQPETQY
clone size: NA; V gene: TRBV24-1; CDR3 protein: ATSEVGEGTDTQY
clone size: NA; V gene: TRBV18; CDR3 protein: ASSPGRPLGEAF
clone size: NA; V gene: TRBV5-1; CDR3 protein: AIVEGQGAYNEQF
clone size: NA; V gene: TRBV5-1; CDR3 protein: ASIVGPDGYEQY
clone size: NA; V gene: TRBV12-3/TRBV12-4; CDR3 protein: ASSFDRGSEAF
clone size: few; V gene: TRBV7-8; CDR3 protein: ASSHGQGAGYGYT
clone size: many; V gene: TRBV5-1; CDR3 protein: ASRDQWGGPSSNTQY
clone size: NA; V gene: TRBV7-3; CDR3 protein: VSSPLGGYNEQF
clone size: NA; V gene: TRBV24-1; CDR3 protein: ATSAGYRETQY
clone size: NA; V gene: TRBV5-6; CDR3 protein: ASSVQRGTGELF
clone size: NA; V gene: TRBV6-5; CDR3 protein: ATQLGLQPYEQY
clone size: NA; V gene: TRBV5-1; CDR3 protein: ASSLFGPGVSTEAF
clone size: NA; V gene: TRBV15; CDR3 protein: ATSSYPTGTGGYNEQF
clone size: NA; V gene: TRBV7-8; CDR3 protein: ASLGTSGVRRYNEQF
clone size: NA; V gene: TRBV3-1; CDR3 protein: ASHRGSETQY
clone size: NA; V gene: TRBV6-2/TRBV6-3; CDR3 protein: ASSSWTSGSWETQY
clone size: NA; V gene: TRBV7-9; CDR3 protein: ASSFPSQGPRRQSGNTIY
clone size: many; V gene: TRBV20-1; CDR3 protein: SAHSHGTSSSGKYNEQF
clone size: NA; V gene: TRBV19; CDR3 protein: ASSRDPASSYEQY
clone size: few; V gene: TRBV11-2; CDR3 protein: ASSLGSTGRSYEQY
clone size: NA; V gene: TRBV11-3; CDR3 protein: ASSPGHGYEQY
clone size: few; V gene: TRBV4-1; CDR3 protein: ASSQGPSNTDTQY
clone size: few; V gene: TRBV7-2; CDR3 protein: ASSPIAETQY
clone size: few; V gene: TRBV3-1; CDR3 protein: ASSPLGGGTEAF
clone size: NA; V gene: TRBV10-2; CDR3 protein: ASSEKSSYNSPLH
clone size: NA; V gene: TRBV12-3/TRBV12-4; CDR3 protein: ASTGQGLFGYT
clone size: NA; V gene: TRBV15; CDR3 protein: ATSTRGAGAADTQY
clone size: NA; V gene: TRBV20-1; CDR3 protein: SADDYQGGGTSYEQY
clone size: NA; V gene: TRBV9; CDR3 protein: ASSVEEGQETQY
clone size: few; V gene: TRBV24-1; CDR3 protein: ATSGGAEKKLF
clone size: NA; V gene: TRBV2; CDR3 protein: ASSARQPKIDSPLH
clone size: NA; V gene: TRBV7-6; CDR3 protein: ASSFGVPSVTTYEQY
clone size: few; V gene: TRBV30; CDR3 protein: AWTTSGGAEQY
clone size: few; V gene: TRBV7-9; CDR3 protein: ASTSSGNTDTQY
clone size: few; V gene: TRBV29-1; CDR3 protein: SAQGATYEQY
clone size: NA; V gene: TRBV12-3/TRBV12-4; CDR3 protein: ASSLGAGTGVPVPQH
clone size: few; V gene: TRBV3-1; CDR3 protein: ASSQGTSEVNEQF
clone size: few; V gene: TRBV5-1; CDR3 protein: ASSPRTGSMDTQY
clone size: few; V gene: TRBV14; CDR3 protein: ASSQGAVYNEQF
clone size: few; V gene: TRBV7-2; CDR3 protein: ASSASGGGQETQY
clone size: NA; V gene: TRBV7-2; CDR3 protein: ASSLQTGEYEQY
clone size: NA; V gene: TRBV20-1; CDR3 protein: SAIPRQHQETQY
clone size: few; V gene: TRBV7-8; CDR3 protein: ASSLKGFRVSGANVLT
clone size: few; V gene: TRBV5-1; CDR3 protein: ASSLVDKVPSTDTQY
clone size: NA; V gene: TRBV30; CDR3 protein: AFAWGRGELF
clone size: NA; V gene: TRBV9; CDR3 protein: ASSGMTSEQF
clone size: few; V gene: TRBV19; CDR3 protein: ASTLAGGQWNEQF